Presented here are 21 T cell receptor beta chains from one specimen sequenced in a study of cytotoxic CD8 clonotypes in ibrutinib-treated CLL. Profiled with immunoSEQ multiplex PCR; TCRdb holds only in-frame clones, not every one. The data show 150,000 or so clones, with around 80% seen just once and 6% to 9.5% held by the top ten. This specimen was PBMCs, taken after 36 months of ibrutinib treatment. The receptors originated from a human donor with chronic lymphocytic leukemia.

This rearrangement joins TRBV7-3 to TRBJ1-1, with D possibly matching TRBD1 (6 bases). This CDR3 region has 14 residues. Trimming stripped 2 bases from V and 7 bases from J, with 14 bases between. Germline-derived CDR1 and CDR2 are SGHTA and FQGTGA. The CDR3 DNA is TGTGCCAGCAGCTTATCGGGGGCGCCCGTTGAAGCTTTCTTT. The encoded protein is CASSLSGAPVEAFF.

The rearrangement links TRBV5-1 to TRBJ2-3, with 14 bases aligning to TRBD2. The CDR3 length is 13 residues. Germline CDR1 SGHRS, CDR2 YFSETQ. Germline trimming cut 7 bases from V and 6 bases from J; bases unmatched to any gene: 1. Here the CDR3 reads CASWTSGGDTQYF. Here the CDR3 DNA reads TGCGCCAGCTGGACTAGCGGGGGGGATACGCAGTATTTT.

The gene calls are TRBV10-3 and TRBJ2-1; TRBD2 matches 9 bases. Germline V CDR1 and CDR2: ENHRY, SYGVKD. The trim removed 4 bases at V and 6 bases at J, leaving 7 bases unmatched. This CDR3 has 15 amino acids. CDR3 residues: CAISVNAGGTNEQFF. CDR3 DNA sequence: TGTGCCATCAGTGTTAACGCGGGGGGGACCAATGAGCAGTTCTTC.

This chain uses TRBV6-1 with TRBJ2-7; 9 nucleotides match TRBD2. Trimming took 3 bases from V and 2 from J; bases not matched to a gene: 5. The length of the CDR3 is 15 residues. Looked up from germline, CDR1 is MNHNS and CDR2 is SASEGT. The CDR3 DNA follows: TGTGCCAGCAGTGACCAGGCGGGAGGGCCCTACGAGCAGTACTTC. Protein product: CASSDQAGGPYEQYF.

The V call is TRBV15, the J call TRBJ2-5; perhaps TRBD1 as D (5 bases). Trimming removed 0 bases at V and 3 bases at J, with 17 bases between. Germline V gene sequence: CDR1 LNHNV, CDR2 YYDKDF (reference sequence). The CDR3 is 17 amino acids. The CDR3 spells CATSRDLSWGGKETQYF. The DNA of the CDR3 is TGTGCCACCAGCAGAGATCTCAGTTGGGGCGGAAAAGAGACCCAGTACTTC.

The gene calls are TRBV7-9 and TRBJ1-2, with D tentatively TRBD1 (5 bases). CDR1 and CDR2 (germline): SEHNR, FQNEAQ (reference sequence). The ends were cut back, 2 bases at V and 8 bases at J, with 15 bases in the middle. The CDR3 is 14 amino acids. This CDR3 is CASSLRSGPFGYTF. The CDR3 region has the DNA TGTGCCAGCAGCTTAAGATCGGGGCCCTTCGGCTACACCTTC.

The chain links TRBV2 to TRBJ2-4; TRBD2 matches 10 bases. V was pared by 4 bases and J by 5 bases, with 11 bases of the junction left unmatched. The CDR3 extends over 17 amino acids. The germline V gene has CDR1 SNHLY and CDR2 FYNNEI. The CDR3 here is CASSGTVTSGTENIQYF. CDR3 DNA: TGTGCCAGCAGTGGCACCGTCACTAGCGGGACAGAAAACATTCAGTACTTC.

This rearrangement joins TRBV11-2 to TRBJ2-7; D ambiguous. From germline, CDR1 is SGHAT and CDR2 FQNNGV. Trimming shortened V by 1 base and J by 2 bases, and 12 bases separated the two germline ends. The CDR3 extends over 15 amino acids. For the CDR3, the DNA is TGTGCCAGCAGCTTAGTTCGGGCAGCTCCCTACGAGCAGTACTTC. This encodes CASSLVRAAPYEQYF.

The chain recombines TRBV6-5 with TRBJ2-7, with 8 nucleotides matching TRBD1. The length of the CDR3 is 14 residues. The trim removed 5 bases at V and 2 bases at J, leaving 5 bases unmatched. CDR1 and CDR2 (germline): MNHEY, SVGAGI. CDR3 amino acids: CASSTFRGPYEQYF. CDR3 nucleotides: TGTGCCAGCAGTACCTTCAGGGGGCCCTACGAGCAGTACTTC.

The genes are TRBV5-1 and TRBJ1-1, with D unclear. Between the trimmed V and J ends, which lost 0 bases and 0 bases, there was a span of 6 bases. The CDR3 sequence is 14 residues long. Germline-derived CDR1 and CDR2 are SGHRS and YFSETQ. The DNA of the CDR3 is TGCGCCAGCAGCTTGGGGGCTTTGAACACTGAAGCTTTCTTT. Amino acids: CASSLGALNTEAFF.

V usage is TRBV7-9 and J usage is TRBJ2-2; 7 nucleotides line up with TRBD1. With V trimmed by 4 bases and J by 4 bases, 12 bases remained unmatched. The CDR3 is made up of 17 amino acids. Germline loops: CDR1 SEHNR, CDR2 FQNEAQ (reference sequence). For the CDR3, the DNA is TGTGCCAGCAGCTCCGCCGGGACAGTAGAAGCCACCGGGGAGCTGTTTTTT. It specifies CASSSAGTVEATGELFF.

The chain links TRBV30 to TRBJ1-5; TRBD1 matches at 7 bases. Trimming removed 0 bases from V and 5 bases from J; junction bases left unmatched: 4. This CDR3 is built from 14 residues. Germline V gene lookup returns CDR1 GTSNPN and CDR2 SVGIG (reference sequence). In nucleotides, the CDR3 is TGTGCCTGGAGTGTACTTACAGGGGATCAGCCCCAGCATTTT. This gives the protein CAWSVLTGDQPQHF.

The rearrangement joins TRBV6-1 to TRBJ1-6; the D gene is possibly TRBD1 (6 bases). V dropped 3 bases and J dropped 10 bases, with 19 bases sitting between them. The germline gives CDR1 MNHNS, CDR2 SASEGT. This CDR3 region has 16 residues. The DNA for the CDR3 is TGTGCCAGCAGTGAGGCCCCGGGAGGGGGGTTCTCACCCCTCCACTTT. Encoded protein: CASSEAPGGGFSPLHF.

The chain links TRBV6-4 to TRBJ1-5, with D tentatively TRBD1 (5 bases). The germline V and J ends were trimmed by 4 bases and 2 bases, with 6 bases remaining between them. CDR3 length equals 13 residues. Germline V CDR1 and CDR2: MRHNA, SNTAGT. CDR3 DNA sequence: TGTGCCAGCAGTGGGGGGGGCAATCAGCCCCAGCATTTT. It is translated as CASSGGGNQPQHF.

The chain has TRBV4-1 and TRBJ1-2; D may be TRBD1 (5 bases). The CDR3 has 15 amino acids. Trimming stripped 4 bases from V and 4 bases from J, with 16 bases between. Germline V gene lookup returns CDR1 MGHRA and CDR2 YSYEKL. The CDR3 coding sequence is TGCGCCAGCAGCCCAATCAGGCAGGGTTTCTATGGCTACACCTTC. This translates into CASSPIRQGFYGYTF.

CDR3 sequence: CAWKRGGTDTQYF. The CDR3 bases are TGTGCCTGGAAGAGGGGGGGCACAGATACGCAGTATTTT. The rearrangement joins TRBV30 to TRBJ2-3; D is tentatively TRBD1 or TRBD2 (6 bases each). The V gene lost 4 bases and the J gene lost 1 base, with 9 bases spanning the gap. In germline, CDR1 is GTSNPN, CDR2 SVGIG (reference sequence). The CDR3 runs 13 residues.

The CDR3 protein is CASSSAYEQYF. In DNA, the CDR3 is TGTGCCAGCAGCTCCGCCTACGAGCAGTACTTC. V is TRBV7-8 and J is TRBJ2-7; no clear D gene. This CDR3 comprises 11 residues. Trimming removed 4 bases at V and 2 bases at J, with 3 bases between. Germline V gives CDR1 SGHVS, CDR2 FQNEAQ.

The chain is built from TRBV19 and TRBJ1-1; D remains unclear. Trimming left V 1 base short and J 5 bases short, with 14 bases between. The germline V gene encodes CDR1 LNHDA and CDR2 SQIVND (reference sequence). This CDR3 has 15 amino acids. In DNA, the CDR3 is TGTGCCAGTAGTATAGTCGTGCTCGGTCGGACTGAAGCTTTCTTT. Protein product: CASSIVVLGRTEAFF. Based on the CDR3 plus reference TRBV19 and TRBJ1-1, the full variable domain is DGGITQSPKYLFRKEGQNVTLSCEQNLNHDAMYWYRQDPGQGLRLIYYSQIVNDFQKGDIAEGYSVSREKKESFPLTVTSAQKNPTAFYLCASSIVVLGRTEAFFGQGTRLTVV.

The chain couples TRBV4-1 to TRBJ2-7; the D gene is possibly TRBD1 (5 bases). Germline V CDR1 and CDR2: MGHRA, YSYEKL. CDR3 size: 14 residues. Trimming cost V 0 bases and J 2 bases, with 8 bases left between them. Here the CDR3 reads CASSQDQGPYEQYF. CDR3 sequence (DNA): TGCGCCAGCAGCCAAGATCAGGGCCCCTACGAGCAGTACTTC.

The chain carries TRBV9 and TRBJ2-1; 8 bases line up with TRBD1. The ends lost 0 bases at V and 7 bases at J; junction bases unmatched: 9. The CDR3 contains 16 residues. Looked up from germline, CDR1 is SGDLS and CDR2 is YYNGEE. DNA for the CDR3: TGTGCCAGCAGCGTAGGGCCCCAGGGGGCAGGGAATGAGCAGTTCTTC. Its protein is CASSVGPQGAGNEQFF.

As concerns this clone: Other nucleotide sequences from this sample produce the same CDR3. The genes are TRBV9 and TRBJ2-3; unclear D gene. This CDR3 region has 13 residues. Per the germline V gene, CDR1 is SGDLS and CDR2 is YYNGEE. V lost 0 bases, J lost 0 bases, and 2 bases lay in between. Here the CDR3 reads CASSVGSTDTQYF. Written as DNA, the CDR3 is TGTGCCAGCAGCGTAGGCAGCACAGATACGCAGTATTTT.